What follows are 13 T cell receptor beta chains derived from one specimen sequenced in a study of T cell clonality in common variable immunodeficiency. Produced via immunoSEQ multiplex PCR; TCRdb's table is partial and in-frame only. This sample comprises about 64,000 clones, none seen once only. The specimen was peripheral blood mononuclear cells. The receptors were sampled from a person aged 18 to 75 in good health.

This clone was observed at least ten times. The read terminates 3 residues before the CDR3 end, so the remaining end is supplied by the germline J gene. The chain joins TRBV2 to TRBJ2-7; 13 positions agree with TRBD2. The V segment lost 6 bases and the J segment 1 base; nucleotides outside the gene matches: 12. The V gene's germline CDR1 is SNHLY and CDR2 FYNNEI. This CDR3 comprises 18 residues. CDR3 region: CASRRGLAGTRGSYEQYF. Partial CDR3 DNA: TGTGCCAGCAGGCGGGGACTAGCGGGAACCCGAGGGTCCTACGAG.

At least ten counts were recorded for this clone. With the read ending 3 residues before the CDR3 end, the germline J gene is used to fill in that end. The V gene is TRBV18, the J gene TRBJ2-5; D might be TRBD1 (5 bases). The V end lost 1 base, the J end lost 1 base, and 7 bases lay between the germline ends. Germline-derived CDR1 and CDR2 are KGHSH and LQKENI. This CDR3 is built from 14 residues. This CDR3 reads CASSPLQAQETQYF. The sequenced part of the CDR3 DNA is TGTGCCAGCTCACCACTACAGGCCCAAGAGACC. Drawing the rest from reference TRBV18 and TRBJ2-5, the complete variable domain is NAGVMQNPRHLVRRRGQEARLRCSPMKGHSHVYWYRQLPEEGLKFMVYLQKENIIDESGMPKERFSAEFPKEGPSILRIQQVVRGDSAAYFCASSPLQAQETQYFGPGTRLLVL.

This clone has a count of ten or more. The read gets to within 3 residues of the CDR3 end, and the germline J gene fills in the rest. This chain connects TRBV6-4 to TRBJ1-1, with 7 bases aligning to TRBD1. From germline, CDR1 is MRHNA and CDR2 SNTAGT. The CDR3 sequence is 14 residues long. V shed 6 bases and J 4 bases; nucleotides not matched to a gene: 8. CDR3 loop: CASSRDSAVTEAFF. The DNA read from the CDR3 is TGTGCCAGCAGCCGGGACAGCGCAGTCACTGAA.

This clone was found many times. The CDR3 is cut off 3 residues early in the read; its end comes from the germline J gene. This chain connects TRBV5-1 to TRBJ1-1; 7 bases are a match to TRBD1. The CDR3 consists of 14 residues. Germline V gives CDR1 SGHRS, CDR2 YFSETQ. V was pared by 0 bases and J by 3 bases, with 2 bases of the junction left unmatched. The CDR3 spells CASSLVGQDTEAFF. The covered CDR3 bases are TGCGCCAGCAGCTTGGTCGGACAGGACACTGAA.

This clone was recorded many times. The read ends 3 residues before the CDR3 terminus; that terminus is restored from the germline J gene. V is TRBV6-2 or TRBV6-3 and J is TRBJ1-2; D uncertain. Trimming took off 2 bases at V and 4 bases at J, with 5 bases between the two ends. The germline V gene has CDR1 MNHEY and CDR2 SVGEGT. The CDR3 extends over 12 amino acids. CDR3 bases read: TGTGCCAGCAGTTACGCAGTCTATGGC. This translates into CASSYAVYG. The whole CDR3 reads CASSYAVYGYTF.

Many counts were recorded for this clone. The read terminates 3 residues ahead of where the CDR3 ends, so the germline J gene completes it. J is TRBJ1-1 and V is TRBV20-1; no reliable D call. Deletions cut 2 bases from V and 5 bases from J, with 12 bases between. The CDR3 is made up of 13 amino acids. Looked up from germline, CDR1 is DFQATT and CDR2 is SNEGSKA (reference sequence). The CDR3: CSARRLPGTEAFF. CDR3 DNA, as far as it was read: TGCAGTGCTAGAAGACTCCCTGGTACTGAA.

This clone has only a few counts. This chain's CDR3 is CASSSGQSSNQPQHF. The CDR3 DNA, read in part, is TGTGCCAGCAGCTCGGGACAGTCTAGCAATCAGCCC. This chain links TRBV7-8 with TRBJ1-5; 7 bases agree with TRBD1. The read ends 3 residues before the CDR3 terminus; that terminus is restored from the germline J gene. Germline-derived CDR1 and CDR2 are SGHVS and FQNEAQ. Trimming at V came to 4 bases and at J to 0 bases, leaving 3 bases not matched to a gene. The CDR3 extends over 15 amino acids.

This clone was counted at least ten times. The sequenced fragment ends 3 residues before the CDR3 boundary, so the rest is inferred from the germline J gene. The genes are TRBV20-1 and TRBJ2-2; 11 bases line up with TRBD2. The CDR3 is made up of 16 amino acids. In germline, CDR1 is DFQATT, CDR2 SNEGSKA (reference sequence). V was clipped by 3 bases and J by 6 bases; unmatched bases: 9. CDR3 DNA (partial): TGCAGTGCTAGGGACACTAGCGGGAGACATGCCGGGGAG. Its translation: CSARDTSGRHAGE. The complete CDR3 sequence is CSARDTSGRHAGELFF.

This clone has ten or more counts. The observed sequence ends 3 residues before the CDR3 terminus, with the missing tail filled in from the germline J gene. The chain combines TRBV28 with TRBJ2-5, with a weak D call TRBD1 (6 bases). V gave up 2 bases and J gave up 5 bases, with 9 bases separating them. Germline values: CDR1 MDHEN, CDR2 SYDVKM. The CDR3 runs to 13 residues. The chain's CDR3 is CASSLGQIETQYF. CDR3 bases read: TGTGCCAGCAGTTTAGGACAGATTGAGACC.

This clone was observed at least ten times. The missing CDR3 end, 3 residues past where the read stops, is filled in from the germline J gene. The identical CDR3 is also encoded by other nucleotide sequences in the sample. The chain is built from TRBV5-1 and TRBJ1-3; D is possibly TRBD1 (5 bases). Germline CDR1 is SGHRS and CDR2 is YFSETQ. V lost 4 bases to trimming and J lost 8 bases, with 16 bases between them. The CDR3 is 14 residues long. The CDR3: CASSPQGTLDTIYF. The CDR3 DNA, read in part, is TGCGCCAGCAGCCCCCAGGGCACCCTGGACACC.

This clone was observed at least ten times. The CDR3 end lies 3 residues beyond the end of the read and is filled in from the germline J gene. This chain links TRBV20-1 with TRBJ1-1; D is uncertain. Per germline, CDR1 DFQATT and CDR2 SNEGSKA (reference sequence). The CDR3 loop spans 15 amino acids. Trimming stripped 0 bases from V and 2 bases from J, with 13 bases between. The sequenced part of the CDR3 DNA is TGCAGTGCTAGAGAAGCTCGAGCCTTTAACACTGAA. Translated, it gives CSAREARAFNTE. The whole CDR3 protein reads CSAREARAFNTEAFF.

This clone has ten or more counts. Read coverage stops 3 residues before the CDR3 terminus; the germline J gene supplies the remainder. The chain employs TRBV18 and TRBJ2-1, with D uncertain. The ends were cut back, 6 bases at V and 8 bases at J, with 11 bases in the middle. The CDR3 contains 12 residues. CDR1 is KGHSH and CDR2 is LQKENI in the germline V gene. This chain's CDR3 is CASSEIPDEQFF. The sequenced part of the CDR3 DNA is TGTGCCAGCTCCGAAATCCCGGATGAG.

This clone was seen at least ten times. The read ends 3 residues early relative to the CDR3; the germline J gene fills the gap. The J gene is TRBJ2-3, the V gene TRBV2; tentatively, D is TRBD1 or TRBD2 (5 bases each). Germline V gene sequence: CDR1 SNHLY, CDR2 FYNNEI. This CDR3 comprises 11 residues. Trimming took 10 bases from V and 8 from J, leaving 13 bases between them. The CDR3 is CAIRGESTQYF. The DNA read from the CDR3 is TGTGCCATAAGGGGAGAAAGTACG.